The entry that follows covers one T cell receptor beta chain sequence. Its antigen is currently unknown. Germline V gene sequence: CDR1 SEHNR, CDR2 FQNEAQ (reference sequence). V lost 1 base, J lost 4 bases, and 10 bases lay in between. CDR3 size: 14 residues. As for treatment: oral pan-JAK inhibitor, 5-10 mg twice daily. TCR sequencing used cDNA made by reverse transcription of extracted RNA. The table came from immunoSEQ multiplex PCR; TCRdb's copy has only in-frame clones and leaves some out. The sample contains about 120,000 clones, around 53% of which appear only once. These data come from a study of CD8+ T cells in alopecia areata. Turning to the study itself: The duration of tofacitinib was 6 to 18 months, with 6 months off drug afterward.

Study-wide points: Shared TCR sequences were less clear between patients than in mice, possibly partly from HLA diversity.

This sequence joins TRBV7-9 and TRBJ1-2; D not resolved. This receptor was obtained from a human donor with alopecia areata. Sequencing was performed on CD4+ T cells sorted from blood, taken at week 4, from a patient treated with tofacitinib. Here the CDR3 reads CASSLVATGYGYTF. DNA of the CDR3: TGTGCCAGCAGCTTAGTGGCCACCGGCTATGGCTACACCTTC.